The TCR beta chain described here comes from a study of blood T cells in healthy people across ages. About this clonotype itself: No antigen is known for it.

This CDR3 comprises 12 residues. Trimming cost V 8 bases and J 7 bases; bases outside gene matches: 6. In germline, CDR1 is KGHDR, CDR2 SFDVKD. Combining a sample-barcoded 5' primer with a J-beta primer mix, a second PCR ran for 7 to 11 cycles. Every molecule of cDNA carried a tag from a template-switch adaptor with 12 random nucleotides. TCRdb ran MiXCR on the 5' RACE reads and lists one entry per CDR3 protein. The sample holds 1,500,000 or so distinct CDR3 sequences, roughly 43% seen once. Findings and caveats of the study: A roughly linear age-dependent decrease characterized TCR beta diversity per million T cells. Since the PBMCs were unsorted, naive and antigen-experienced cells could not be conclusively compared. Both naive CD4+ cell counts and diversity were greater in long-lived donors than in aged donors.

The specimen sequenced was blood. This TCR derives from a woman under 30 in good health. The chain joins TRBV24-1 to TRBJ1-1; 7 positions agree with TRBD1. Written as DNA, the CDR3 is TGTGCCACCATGGGGACAGCTGGTGAAGCTTTCTTT. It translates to CATMGTAGEAFF.